Shown below are 24 T cell receptor beta chains from a single sample sequenced in a study of blood T cells in healthy people across ages. With a J-beta primer mix and a sample-barcoded 5' primer, a second PCR ran roughly 7 to 11 cycles. A single record per CDR3 protein comes from TCRdb applying MiXCR to the 5' RACE reads. The sample has 2 million or so distinct CDR3 sequences; roughly 50% are singletons. The sample was blood. The receptors were gathered from a woman between 35 and 50 years old in good health.

This chain connects TRBV7-2 to TRBJ1-2, with D tentatively TRBD1 (6 bases). Trimming took 5 bases from V and 5 from J, leaving 21 bases between them. Germline assignment: CDR1 SGHTA and CDR2 FQGNSA. The CDR3 has 16 amino acids. Written as DNA, the CDR3 is TGTGCCAGCAGCCCCCTCCGCTCCGGGACAACATATGGCTACACCTTC. This translates into CASSPLRSGTTYGYTF.

The chain has TRBV12-3 or TRBV12-4 and TRBJ1-5; D is unresolved. V lost 2 bases to trimming and J lost 6 bases, with 5 bases between them. CDR3 size: 12 residues. The CDR3 DNA follows: TGTGCCAGCAGTTTATGGTTTCAGCCCCAGCATTTT. Protein sequence: CASSLWFQPQHF.

The J gene is TRBJ2-1, the V gene TRBV11-1, with 9 bases aligning to TRBD1. The length of the CDR3 is 14 residues. The V and J ends lost 6 bases and 4 bases, in that order; junction bases with no gene match: 4. Germline CDR1 SGHAT, CDR2 FQDESV (reference sequence). This CDR3 reads CASRSGTGYNEQFF. CDR3 in DNA: TGTGCCAGCAGATCCGGGACAGGGTACAATGAGCAGTTCTTC.

The chain uses TRBV7-2 and TRBJ1-1, with no clear D. This CDR3 comprises 13 residues. Deletions cut 1 base from V and 10 bases from J, with 13 bases between. The germline CDR1 and CDR2 sequences are SGHTA and FQGNSA. CDR3 DNA: TGTGCCAGCAGCTTAGTGGGCCAATCCGGAGCTTTCTTT. It yields the protein CASSLVGQSGAFF.

This chain uses TRBV7-9 with TRBJ2-5, with 12 bases aligning to TRBD1. The V segment lost 4 bases and the J segment 4 bases; nucleotides outside the gene matches: 4. The CDR3 length is 15 residues. CDR1 is SEHNR and CDR2 is FQNEAQ in the germline V gene (reference sequence). The CDR3 is CASSWGDRGRETQYF. The CDR3 DNA reads as TGTGCCAGCAGCTGGGGGGACAGGGGGCGAGAGACCCAGTACTTC.

The sample holds one count of this clonotype. The chain couples TRBV15 to TRBJ1-1; D is possibly TRBD1 (6 bases). Germline V gene sequence: CDR1 LNHNV, CDR2 YYDKDF (reference sequence). V was trimmed by 4 bases and J by 4 bases, leaving 22 bases between them. The CDR3 is made up of 17 amino acids. CDR3 loop: CATSKGVDRAGTTEAFF. CDR3 coding DNA: TGTGCCACCAGCAAGGGGGTGGACCGGGCTGGGACCACTGAAGCTTTCTTT.

The chain recombines TRBV28 with TRBJ2-5; D perhaps matches TRBD2 (7 bases). Trimming removed 4 bases at V and 4 bases at J, with 19 bases between. In germline, CDR1 is MDHEN, CDR2 SYDVKM. The CDR3 loop spans 16 amino acids. For the CDR3, the DNA is TGTGCCAGCAGTTCAACACCGGCCGCGGGGGCAGAGACCCAGTACTTC. Amino acids: CASSSTPAAGAETQYF.

This clonotype occurred a few times. The chain carries TRBV5-1 and TRBJ1-4; D is ambiguous. V was clipped by 0 bases and J by 4 bases, with 10 bases between them. The CDR3 is 15 amino acids. Germline lookup yields CDR1 SGHRS and CDR2 YFSETQ. CDR3 region: CASSLAGRYNEKLFF. Here the CDR3 DNA reads TGCGCCAGCAGCTTGGCCGGGCGGTATAATGAAAAACTGTTTTTT. Full variable domain (missing parts from reference TRBV5-1 and TRBJ1-4): KAGVTQTPRYLIKTRGQQVTLSCSPISGHRSVSWYQQTPGQGLQFLFEYFSETQRNKGNFPGRFSGRQFSNSRSEMNVSTLELGDSALYLCASSLAGRYNEKLFFGSGTQLSVL.

This chain uses TRBV5-6 with TRBJ1-2, with no clear D. The germline gives CDR1 SGHDT, CDR2 YYEEEE. The CDR3 has 14 residues. Deletions cut 4 bases from V and 3 bases from J, with 13 bases between. The CDR3 loop is CASSPRYRDYGYTF. CDR3 coding DNA: TGTGCCAGCAGCCCCCGTTACCGGGACTATGGCTACACCTTC.

The V and J genes are TRBV7-2 and TRBJ1-5; D remains unclear. Germline V gene data show CDR1 as SGHTA and CDR2 as FQGNSA. V was trimmed by 0 bases and J by 5 bases, leaving 8 bases between them. The CDR3 is 14 residues long. CDR3 residues: CASSLALRDQPQHF. CDR3 nucleotides: TGTGCCAGCAGCTTAGCGCTTCGGGATCAGCCCCAGCATTTT.

This rearrangement joins TRBV20-1 to TRBJ2-1, with 11 bases fitting TRBD2. Looked up from germline, CDR1 is DFQATT and CDR2 is SNEGSKA (reference sequence). This CDR3 spans 19 amino acids. The V segment lost 0 bases and the J segment 0 bases; nucleotides outside the gene matches: 10. The CDR3 region has the DNA TGCAGTGCTAGAGATTTGGAACTAGCGGGGGAAAGCTCCTACAATGAGCAGTTCTTC. It codes for CSARDLELAGESSYNEQFF.

V usage is TRBV28 and J usage is TRBJ2-1, with TRBD2 matching 9 bases. The CDR3 totals 15 residues. Germline V gives CDR1 MDHEN, CDR2 SYDVKM. The ends lost 10 bases at V and 4 bases at J; junction bases unmatched: 11. The CDR3 DNA is TGTGCCAACCAATTAGCGGGGGAAACTTACAATGAGCAGTTCTTC. As protein: CANQLAGETYNEQFF.

Concerning this clonotype: Germline and junction disagree at one end, which may indicate a read error. In nucleotides, the CDR3 is TGTGCTAGCAGCTTAAATTTCGGCCTCCAAGAGACCCAGTACTTC. This sequence encodes CASSLNFGLQETQYF. The chain uses TRBV7-7 and TRBJ2-5; D gene uncertain. Germline-derived CDR1 and CDR2 are SSHAT and FNYEAQ (reference sequence). The CDR3 contains 15 residues.

This rearrangement joins TRBV29-1 to TRBJ2-1; 12 bases align to TRBD2. J lost 8 bases, V lost 6 bases, and 8 bases had no gene match. The CDR3 loop spans 14 amino acids. The germline V gene has CDR1 SQVTM and CDR2 ANQGSEA. The CDR3: CSVKTASGGDEQFF. CDR3 nucleotide sequence: TGCAGCGTCAAAACGGCTAGCGGGGGGGATGAGCAGTTCTTC.

The chain is built from TRBV7-2 and TRBJ2-7, with a possible D match to TRBD2 (6 bases). The CDR3 extends over 14 amino acids. Germline V gene lookup returns CDR1 SGHTA and CDR2 FQGNSA. Trimming took 4 bases from V and 4 from J, leaving 14 bases between them. CDR3: CASSSIGGLYEQYF. In DNA form, the CDR3 reads TGTGCCAGCAGCTCTATCGGGGGTTTGTACGAGCAGTACTTC.

The rearrangement uses TRBV10-3 and TRBJ2-3; a weak D match, TRBD2 (5 bases). There are 14 residues in the CDR3. V shed 10 bases and J shed 1 base, with 15 bases lying between them. Germline V CDR1 and CDR2: ENHRY, SYGVKD. CDR3 DNA sequence: TGTGCCACCGCCCCCGGGGTAGGCACAGATACGCAGTATTTT. It translates to CATAPGVGTDTQYF.

The chain couples TRBV5-1 to TRBJ2-5; 10 bases line up with TRBD2. The junction had 17 bases not matched to a gene; V was cut back by 4 bases and J by 2 bases. The CDR3 is made up of 19 amino acids. From germline, CDR1 is SGHRS and CDR2 YFSETQ. CDR3: CASSLTMAAGGLGQETQYF. The DNA for the CDR3 is TGCGCCAGCAGCCTAACGATGGCAGCGGGGGGGCTTGGACAAGAGACCCAGTACTTC.

Remarks on this clonotype: Sequence at one end of the junction differs from germline and may be a read error. The chain recombines TRBV7-2 with TRBJ1-5, with 8 bases identical to TRBD1. Germline values: CDR1 SGHTA, CDR2 FQGNSA. The CDR3 has 13 amino acids. The CDR3 nucleotides are TGTGCCAGCAGCCGAGGGACAGGACAGCCCCGGCATTTT. It codes for CASSRGTGQPRHF.

A remark on this clonotype: A read error may account for a junction end that differs from germline. V is TRBV28 and J is TRBJ1-4; D remains unclear. The CDR3 runs to 15 residues. CDR1 and CDR2 from the germline V gene are MDHEN and SYDVKM. CDR3 protein: CASSTPTGGNGKLFF. CDR3 coding DNA: TGTGCCAGCAGTACGCCGACCGGAGGTAATGGAAAACTGTTTTTT.

This clonotype was detected once. J is TRBJ1-4 and V is TRBV28, with D possibly being TRBD1 (5 bases). With 5 bases removed from V and 0 bases from J, the gap between germline ends came to 10 bases. Per germline, CDR1 MDHEN and CDR2 SYDVKM. This CDR3 has 15 residues. CDR3 sequence reads: CASSVGEATNEKLFF. CDR3 bases: TGTGCCAGCAGTGTAGGGGAGGCAACTAATGAAAAACTGTTTTTT.

This chain connects TRBV6-2 or TRBV6-3 to TRBJ2-5, with unresolved D. The V gene lost 4 bases and the J gene lost 5 bases, with 14 bases spanning the gap. This CDR3 spans 14 amino acids. CDR1 is MNHEY, CDR2 SVGEGT, per germline. The CDR3 coding sequence is TGTGCCAGCAGTTCCGATTGGATGAGGGAGACCCAGTACTTC. Its protein is CASSSDWMRETQYF.

The V and J genes are TRBV28 and TRBJ2-5; D is possibly TRBD1 (5 bases). V was cut by 2 bases and J by 2 bases, with 12 bases left in between. Germline CDR1 MDHEN, CDR2 SYDVKM. The CDR3 loop spans 15 amino acids. CDR3 sequence reads: CASSLRRESQETQYF. CDR3 in DNA: TGTGCCAGCAGTTTACGCAGGGAATCGCAAGAGACCCAGTACTTC.

The sample holds a few counts of this clonotype. This chain connects TRBV6-2 or TRBV6-3 to TRBJ2-5, with a tentative D call TRBD1 (7 bases). Germline assignment: CDR1 MNHEY and CDR2 SVGEGT. This CDR3 spans 19 amino acids. Trimming cost V 4 bases and J 1 base, with 25 bases left between them. CDR3 sequence reads: CASSSPDRDWRGLQETQYF. In DNA form, the CDR3 reads TGTGCCAGCAGTTCCCCCGACAGGGACTGGAGGGGACTCCAAGAGACCCAGTACTTC.

V gene TRBV15 combines with J gene TRBJ1-2; D is uncertain. Trimming left V 3 bases short and J 4 bases short, with 12 bases between. The CDR3 is made up of 14 amino acids. Germline V lookup: CDR1 LNHNV, CDR2 YYDKDF (reference sequence). DNA of the CDR3: TGTGCCACCAGCAGGCCAACGGGTATCTATGGCTACACCTTC. Translating it yields CATSRPTGIYGYTF.